The source of this T cell receptor (beta chain) is a study of T cell responses to AZD1222 COVID-19 vaccine. The CDR3 consists of 15 residues. V dropped 6 bases and J dropped 3 bases, with 18 bases sitting between them. Germline CDR1 reads SGHDT; CDR2 reads YYEEEE. TCRdb keeps only in-frame clones here, not all; method: immunoSEQ multiplex PCR. This table holds over 110,000 clones, 75% to 90% found once. The chain is built from TRBV5-6 and TRBJ2-5; D might be TRBD1 or TRBD2, each matching 6 bases. This sample comprised peripheral blood, obtained on day 0 of AZD1222 vaccination. The TCR originated in an adult in good health. The CDR3 here is CASNDGGGRKETQYF. For the CDR3, the DNA is TGTGCCAGCAACGATGGAGGGGGAAGAAAAGAGACCCAGTACTTC. Full variable domain (rest looked up from reference TRBV5-6 and TRBJ2-5): DAGVTQSPTHLIKTRGQQVTLRCSPKSGHDTVSWYQQALGQGPQFIFQYYEEEERQRGNFPDRFSGHQFPNYSSELNVNALLLGDSALYLCASNDGGGRKETQYFGPGTRLLVL.